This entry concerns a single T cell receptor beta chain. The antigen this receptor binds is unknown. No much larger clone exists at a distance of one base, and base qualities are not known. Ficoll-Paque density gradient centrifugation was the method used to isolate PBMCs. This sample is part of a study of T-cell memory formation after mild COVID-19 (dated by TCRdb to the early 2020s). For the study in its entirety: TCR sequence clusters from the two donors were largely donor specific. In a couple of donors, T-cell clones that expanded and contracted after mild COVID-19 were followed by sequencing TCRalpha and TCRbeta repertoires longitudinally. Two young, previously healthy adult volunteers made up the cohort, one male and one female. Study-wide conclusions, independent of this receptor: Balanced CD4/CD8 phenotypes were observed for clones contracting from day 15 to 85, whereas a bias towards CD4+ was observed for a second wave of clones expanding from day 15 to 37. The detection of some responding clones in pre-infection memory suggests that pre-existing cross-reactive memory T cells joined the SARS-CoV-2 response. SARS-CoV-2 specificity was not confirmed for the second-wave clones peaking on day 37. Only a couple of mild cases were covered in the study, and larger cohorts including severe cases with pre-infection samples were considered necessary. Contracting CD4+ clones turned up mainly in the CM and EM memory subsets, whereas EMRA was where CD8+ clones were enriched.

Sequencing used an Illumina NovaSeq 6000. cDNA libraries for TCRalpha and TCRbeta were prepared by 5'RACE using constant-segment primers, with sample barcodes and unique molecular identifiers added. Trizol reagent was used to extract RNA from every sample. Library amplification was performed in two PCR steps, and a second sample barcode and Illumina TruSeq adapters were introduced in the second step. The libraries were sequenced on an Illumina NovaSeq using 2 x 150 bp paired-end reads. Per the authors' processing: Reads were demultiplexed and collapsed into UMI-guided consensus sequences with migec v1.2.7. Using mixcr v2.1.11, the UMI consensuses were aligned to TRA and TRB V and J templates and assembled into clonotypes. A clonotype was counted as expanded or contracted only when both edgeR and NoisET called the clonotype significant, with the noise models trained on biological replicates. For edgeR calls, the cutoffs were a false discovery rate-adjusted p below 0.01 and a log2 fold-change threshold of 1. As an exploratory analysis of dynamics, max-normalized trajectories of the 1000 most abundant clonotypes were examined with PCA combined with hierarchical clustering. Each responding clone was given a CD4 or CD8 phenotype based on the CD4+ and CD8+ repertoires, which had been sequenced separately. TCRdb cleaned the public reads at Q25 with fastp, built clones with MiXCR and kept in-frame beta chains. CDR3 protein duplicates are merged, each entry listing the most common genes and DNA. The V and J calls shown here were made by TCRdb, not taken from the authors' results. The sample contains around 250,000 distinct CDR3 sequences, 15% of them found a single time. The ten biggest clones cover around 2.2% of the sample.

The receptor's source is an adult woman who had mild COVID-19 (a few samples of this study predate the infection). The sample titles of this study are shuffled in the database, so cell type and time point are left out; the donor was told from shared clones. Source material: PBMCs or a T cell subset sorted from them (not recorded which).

The sequenced DNA: TGTGCCAGCAGCGAGGACAGCCCGAACACCGGGGAGCTGTTTTTT. This is translated as CASSEDSPNTGELFF. The V and J genes are TRBV7-9 and TRBJ2-2; TRBD1 could be the D gene, as 6 bases match. Looking up the germline V gene (reference sequence) yields CDR1 SEHNR and CDR2 FQNEAQ. The CDR3 sequence holds 15 residues, the cysteine and phenylalanine included. Solely the CDR3 DNA is kept, with 45 bases framed from the first base. Between the V and J ends, shortened by 5 bases and 0 bases respectively, the junction contains 10 bases.